This T cell receptor (beta chain) was documented in a study of monozygotic twins with inflammatory bowel disease. Findings and limits, study-wide: Some repertoire variability may stem from patients' differing immunosuppressive treatments.

CDR3 length: 15 amino acids. Germline V gives CDR1 LNHNV, CDR2 YYDKDF (reference sequence). Note on this clonotype: No antigen is known for it.

With eight separate reactions per sample, the authors made cDNA. For both chains, the TCRalpha and TCRbeta cDNA went through two nested PCRs of around 15 and 9 cycles. TCRdb reworked the 5' RACE reads into one entry per CDR3 protein, no DNA. This table holds roughly 100,000 distinct CDR3 sequences. Investigators pulled total RNA out of whole blood and did not sort T cells. The TCR sequence derives from a human donor with ulcerative colitis or Crohn's disease, or a healthy co-twin of an affected twin (not recorded which). The sequenced sample consisted of blood. The chain has TRBV15 and TRBJ2-4; the TCRdb call, TRBD2, lacks DNA for checking. CDR3 loop: CATSEDGRKTNIQYF.